The source of this TCR beta chain is a study of shared clonotypes between healthy human individuals. Study-level information: Each donor had three CD4 naive, three CD4 memory, two CD8 naive and one CD8 memory plate.

Study-wide findings and caveats: Sampling was confined to blood; repertoires within tissues likely differ. Investigators expected sequencing depth to affect clonotype sharing among donors.

In regard to this clone: Its matching antigen is unknown.

The donor cohort consisted entirely of Caucasian adults residing in Nashville, Tennessee. TCRdb's table, derived via immunoSEQ multiplex PCR, lists solely in-frame clones and lacks some. The sample lists about 1 million clones, roughly 70% occurring once. Germline V gene sequence: CDR1 GTSNPN, CDR2 SVGIG (reference sequence). V was pared by 4 bases and J by 4 bases, with 16 bases between. The CDR3 runs 14 residues. The sequenced sample consisted of memory CD4+ T cells sorted from blood. The subset denotes: CD45RA-negative fraction. The clonotype originates from a man between 18 and 35 years old in good health. The V call is TRBV30, the J call TRBJ1-2, with D tentatively TRBD1 (5 bases). CDR3 in amino acids: CAWTFKGRLYGYTF. As DNA, the CDR3 is TGTGCCTGGACTTTCAAGGGACGCCTCTATGGCTACACCTTC. Looking up the rest from reference TRBV30 and TRBJ1-2 gives the full variable domain: SQTIHQWPATLVQPVGSPLSLECTVEGTSNPNLYWYRQAAGRGLQLLFYSVGIGQISSEVPQNLSASRPQDRQFILSSKKLLLSDSGFYLCAWTFKGRLYGYTFGSGTRLTVV.